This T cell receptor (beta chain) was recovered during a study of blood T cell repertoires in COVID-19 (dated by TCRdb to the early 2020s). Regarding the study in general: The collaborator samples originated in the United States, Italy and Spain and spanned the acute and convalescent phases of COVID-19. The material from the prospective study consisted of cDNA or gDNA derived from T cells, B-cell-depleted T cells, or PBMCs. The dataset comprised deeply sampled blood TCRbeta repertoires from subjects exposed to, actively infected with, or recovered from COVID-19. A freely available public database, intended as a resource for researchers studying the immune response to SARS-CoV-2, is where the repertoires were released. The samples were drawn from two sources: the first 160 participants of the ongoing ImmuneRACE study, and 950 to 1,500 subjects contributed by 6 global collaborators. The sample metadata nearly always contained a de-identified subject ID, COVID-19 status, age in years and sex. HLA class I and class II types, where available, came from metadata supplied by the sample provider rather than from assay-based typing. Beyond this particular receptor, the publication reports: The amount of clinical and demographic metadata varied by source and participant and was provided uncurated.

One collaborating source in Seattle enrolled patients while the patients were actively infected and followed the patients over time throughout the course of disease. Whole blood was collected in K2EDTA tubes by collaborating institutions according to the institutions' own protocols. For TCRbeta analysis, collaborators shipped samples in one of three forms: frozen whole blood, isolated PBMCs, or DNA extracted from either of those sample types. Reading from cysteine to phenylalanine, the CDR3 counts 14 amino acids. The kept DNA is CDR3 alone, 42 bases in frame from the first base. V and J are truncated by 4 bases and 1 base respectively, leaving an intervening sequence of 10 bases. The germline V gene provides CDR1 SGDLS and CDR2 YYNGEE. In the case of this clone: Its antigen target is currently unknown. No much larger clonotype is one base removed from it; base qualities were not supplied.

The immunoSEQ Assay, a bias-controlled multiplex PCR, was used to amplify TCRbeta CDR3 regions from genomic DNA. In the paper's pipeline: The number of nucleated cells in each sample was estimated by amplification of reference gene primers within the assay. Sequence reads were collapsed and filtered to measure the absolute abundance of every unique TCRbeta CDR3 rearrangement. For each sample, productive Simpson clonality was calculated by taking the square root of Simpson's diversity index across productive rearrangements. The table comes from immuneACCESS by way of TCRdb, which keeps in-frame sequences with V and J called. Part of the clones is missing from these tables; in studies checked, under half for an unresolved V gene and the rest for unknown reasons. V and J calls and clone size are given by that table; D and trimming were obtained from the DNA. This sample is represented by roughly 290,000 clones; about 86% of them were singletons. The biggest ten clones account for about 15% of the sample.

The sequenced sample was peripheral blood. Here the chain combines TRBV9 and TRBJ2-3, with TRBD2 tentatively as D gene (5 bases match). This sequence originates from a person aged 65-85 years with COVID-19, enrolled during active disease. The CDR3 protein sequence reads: CASSTLSGTDTQYF. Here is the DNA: TGTGCCAGCAGCACCCTTAGCGGCACAGATACGCAGTATTTT.